These 17 T cell receptor beta chains originate from one sample sequenced in a study of T cell repertoires in aging, cancer and after chemotherapy. Rearranged V-D-J TRB sequences were amplified with a mixed TRB-A/B primer pool. TCRdb fed the multiplex PCR reads into MiXCR, producing one record per CDR3 protein. The sample contains 9,500 to 13,000 distinct CDR3 sequences, around 25% of which appear only once. The template was genomic DNA from peripheral blood, not RNA. Sequencing was done on a sample of blood. Every receptor here comes from a human donor in good health.

This clonotype ranks as large. The chain uses TRBV19 and TRBJ2-1, with TRBD2 as a possible D gene (5 bases). V was pared by 10 bases and J by 3 bases, with 7 bases between. Per the germline V gene, CDR1 is LNHDA and CDR2 is SQIVND (reference sequence). There are 11 residues in the CDR3. This CDR3 is CATGDYNEQFF. The CDR3 coding sequence is TGTGCCACCGGGGACTACAATGAGCAGTTCTTC.

In its sample, this clonotype was seen a few times. The J gene is TRBJ1-1, the V gene TRBV18; D might be TRBD1 (6 bases). V was cut by 3 bases and J by 0 bases, with 11 bases left in between. The CDR3 length is 15 residues. Germline CDR1 KGHSH, CDR2 LQKENI. The CDR3 spells CASSPDGGMNTEAFF. CDR3 sequence (DNA): TGTGCCAGCTCACCTGACGGGGGCATGAACACTGAAGCTTTCTTT.

Here the CDR3 reads CASRGTGGRGTGELFF. The CDR3 DNA reads as TGTGCCAGCAGGGGGACAGGGGGGAGAGGAACCGGGGAGCTGTTTTTT. The chain links TRBV6-1 to TRBJ2-2; TRBD1 matches at 11 bases. Germline loops: CDR1 MNHNS, CDR2 SASEGT. The CDR3 sequence is 16 residues long. V dropped 6 bases and J dropped 5; count of bases not matched to a gene: 8.

J is TRBJ2-1 and V is TRBV6-1; 7 bases match TRBD2. Trimming at V came to 10 bases and at J to 10 bases, leaving 16 bases not matched to a gene. This CDR3 comprises 14 residues. Germline loops: CDR1 MNHNS, CDR2 SASEGT. The CDR3 DNA sequence: TGTGCCACCGTTGGGGGACTAAAGGTTTGGGAGCAGTTCTTC. This gives the protein CATVGGLKVWEQFF.

This chain connects TRBV25-1 to TRBJ2-7; tentatively, D is TRBD1 or TRBD2 (5 bases each). Trimming pared 11 bases from V and 6 bases from J, leaving 17 bases between. Looked up from germline, CDR1 is MGHDK and CDR2 is SYGVNS. The length of the CDR3 is 12 residues. DNA for the CDR3: TGTGCCCCTCCCGTAGGGACCCGCGAGCAGTACTTC. This codes for CAPPVGTREQYF.

The chain recombines TRBV11-1 with TRBJ1-1; a possible D gene is TRBD1 (6 bases). CDR1 and CDR2 from the germline V gene are SGHAT and FQDESV (reference sequence). Trimming shortened V by 8 bases and J by 1 base, and 11 bases separated the two germline ends. This CDR3 has 13 amino acids. The CDR3 sequence: CASAQGQNTEAFF. As DNA, the CDR3 is TGTGCCAGCGCACAGGGCCAGAACACTGAAGCTTTCTTT.

This clonotype came up a few times. The J gene is TRBJ1-2, the V gene TRBV24-1; 7 nucleotides match TRBD1. CDR1 and CDR2 from the germline V gene are KGHDR and SFDVKD. V gave up 2 bases and J gave up 8 bases; unmatched junction bases: 10. The CDR3 is made up of 15 amino acids. The DNA for the CDR3 is TGTGCCACCAGTGATTCGACAGGGACACCCTTCGGCTACACCTTC. It translates to CATSDSTGTPFGYTF.

V gene TRBV12-3 or TRBV12-4 combines with J gene TRBJ2-7; D is undetermined. The CDR3 runs 13 residues. Trimming took 4 bases from V and 2 from J, leaving 9 bases between them. The CDR3 is CASSWAGTYEQYF. CDR3 in DNA: TGTGCCAGCAGTTGGGCCGGTACCTACGAGCAGTACTTC.

This clonotype was found a few times. This chain uses TRBV11-2 with TRBJ2-7; 9 bases map to TRBD1. CDR3 length: 14 amino acids. The germline CDR1 and CDR2 sequences are SGHAT and FQNNGV. The ends lost 5 bases at V and 3 bases at J; junction bases unmatched: 5. This chain's CDR3 is CASSRPGQGYEQYF. The CDR3 region has the DNA TGTGCCAGCAGCCGCCCGGGACAGGGCTACGAGCAGTACTTC.

This chain uses TRBV28 with TRBJ1-2; 8 positions agree with TRBD1. Germline trimming cut 5 bases from V and 2 bases from J; bases unmatched to any gene: 4. Germline values: CDR1 MDHEN, CDR2 SYDVKM. The CDR3 is made up of 14 amino acids. The CDR3 bases are TGTGCCAGCAGTACTTGGACAGGGAACTATGGCTACACCTTC. Protein product: CASSTWTGNYGYTF.

This clonotype is judged medium-sized. The V gene is TRBV27, the J gene TRBJ1-3; TRBD1 might be the D (5 bases). There are 13 residues in the CDR3. Trimming took off 2 bases at V and 8 bases at J, with 10 bases between the two ends. CDR1 and CDR2 (germline): MNHEY, SMNVEV (reference sequence). For the CDR3, the DNA is TGTGCCAGCAGTTTAACCAGGGTCGACACCATATATTTT. The encoded protein is CASSLTRVDTIYF.

Within the sample, this clonotype is medium-sized (0.01 to 0.1%). This chain uses TRBV19 with TRBJ1-1; tentatively, D is TRBD1 (5 bases). The CDR3 length is 14 residues. In germline, CDR1 is LNHDA, CDR2 SQIVND (reference sequence). V lost 2 bases to trimming and J lost 4 bases, with 11 bases between them. In nucleotides, the CDR3 is TGTGCCAGTAGTATAAGCGGGGCAAGCACTGAAGCTTTCTTT. It specifies CASSISGASTEAFF.

This chain links TRBV25-1 with TRBJ2-3; 7 bases agree with TRBD1. Germline lookup yields CDR1 MGHDK and CDR2 SYGVNS. The CDR3 has 18 residues. Trimming cost V 6 bases and J 4 bases; bases outside gene matches: 19. The CDR3 sequence is CASSFQNRQGETPDTQYF. The CDR3, as DNA: TGTGCCAGCAGCTTTCAAAACCGACAGGGAGAAACACCAGATACGCAGTATTTT.

This sequence joins TRBV4-1 and TRBJ1-1; no definite D call. Germline V CDR1 and CDR2: MGHRA, YSYEKL. The CDR3 extends over 14 amino acids. Trimming shortened V by 0 bases and J by 0 bases, and 5 bases separated the two germline ends. The DNA of the CDR3 is TGCGCCAGCAGCCAAGAAGGGTTGAACACTGAAGCTTTCTTT. Encoded protein: CASSQEGLNTEAFF.

This chain links TRBV20-1 with TRBJ2-5; D ambiguous. Germline CDR1 DFQATT, CDR2 SNEGSKA (reference sequence). V was cut by 2 bases and J by 1 base, with 11 bases left in between. CDR3 length: 14 residues. CDR3 sequence: CSARWLKTQETQYF. As DNA, the CDR3 is TGCAGTGCTAGATGGTTAAAGACCCAAGAGACCCAGTACTTC.

The chain joins TRBV5-6 to TRBJ2-1; 8 nucleotides match TRBD1. The V and J ends lost 4 bases and 3 bases, in that order; junction bases with no gene match: 6. The germline V gene has CDR1 SGHDT and CDR2 YYEEEE. The CDR3 has 15 residues. The CDR3 coding sequence is TGTGCCAGCAGCCCCGGACAGGGTATCTACAATGAGCAGTTCTTC. This encodes CASSPGQGIYNEQFF.

This clonotype has a handful of counts. DNA of the CDR3: TGCGCCAGCAGCCAAGGGGACTTAACCTACGAGCAGTACTTC. Protein sequence: CASSQGDLTYEQYF. The J gene is TRBJ2-7, the V gene TRBV4-1; D is possibly TRBD2 (6 bases). With 1 base removed from V and 2 bases from J, the gap between germline ends came to 9 bases. The CDR3 sequence is 14 residues long. The germline CDR1 and CDR2 sequences are MGHRA and YSYEKL.